This passage covers 18 T cell receptor beta chains from one sample sequenced in a study of Ad26.COV2.S vaccination and SARS-CoV-2 variants. Sequenced by immunoSEQ multiplex PCR; TCRdb stores in-frame clones only, minus some. The sample holds fewer than 400,000 clones, 70% to 90% seen once. The treatment was: around 19 received Ad26.COV2.S at low or high dose, single or two shots; about 5 received placebo; per-sample allocation not given. Specimen acquisition occurred on day 63 following the initial vaccine or placebo injection. Sample: peripheral blood, taken in a trial of Ad26.COV2.S vaccine versus placebo. The receptors were sampled from a person aged 18-65 years who received the Ad26.COV2.S COVID-19 vaccine or a placebo.

This chain links TRBV7-2 with TRBJ1-1; D perhaps matches TRBD1 (5 bases). This CDR3 spans 13 amino acids. Trimming left V 8 bases short and J 1 base short, with 11 bases between. The germline CDR1 and CDR2 sequences are SGHTA and FQGNSA. The CDR3 region has the DNA TGTGCCAGCCGAGGACAACCGAACACTGAAGCTTTCTTT. Protein product: CASRGQPNTEAFF.

The chain recombines TRBV5-1 with TRBJ2-2, with a possible D match to TRBD1 (5 bases). Germline CDR1 is SGHRS and CDR2 is YFSETQ. The CDR3 contains 13 residues. Trimming stripped 6 bases from V and 4 bases from J, with 10 bases between. The CDR3 region has the DNA TGCGCCAGCATGGGGCCGGGCACCGGGGAGCTGTTTTTT. Protein: CASMGPGTGELFF. Filled out from reference TRBV5-1 and TRBJ2-2, the complete variable domain reads KAGVTQTPRYLIKTRGQQVTLSCSPISGHRSVSWYQQTPGQGLQFLFEYFSETQRNKGNFPGRFSGRQFSNSRSEMNVSTLELGDSALYLCASMGPGTGELFFGEGSRLTVL.

The CDR3 reads CASRAQDWRETQYF. The CDR3 region has the DNA TGTGCCAGCAGGGCCCAGGATTGGCGGGAGACCCAGTACTTC. This rearrangement joins TRBV27 to TRBJ2-5; no firm D call. There are 14 residues in the CDR3. V lost 6 bases and J 5 bases, leaving 16 bases between the germline ends. The germline V gene encodes CDR1 MNHEY and CDR2 SMNVEV (reference sequence).

In its sample, this clone was seen once. The J gene is TRBJ1-2, the V gene TRBV27, with D hard to call. The CDR3 runs to 13 residues. Trimming cost V 5 bases and J 8 bases, with 15 bases left between them. Germline-derived CDR1 and CDR2 are MNHEY and SMNVEV (reference sequence). The CDR3 protein is CASSPSSRSGYTF. The CDR3 DNA reads as TGTGCCAGCAGTCCATCTTCACGGTCGGGCTACACCTTC.

This rearrangement joins TRBV5-4 to TRBJ2-2; D perhaps matches TRBD1 (5 bases). With 1 base removed from V and 8 bases from J, the gap between germline ends came to 12 bases. CDR3 length equals 14 residues. Germline V gene data show CDR1 as SGHNT and CDR2 as YYREEE (reference sequence). This CDR3 reads CASSLYRGAGELFF. The DNA of the CDR3 is TGTGCCAGCAGCTTGTATAGGGGTGCAGGGGAGCTGTTTTTT.

The chain's CDR3 is CASSQDPGRGIKDTQYF. The DNA of the CDR3 is TGTGCCAGCAGCCAAGATCCGGGACGCGGGATCAAAGATACGCAGTATTTT. V is TRBV4-2 and J is TRBJ2-3, with TRBD2 as a possible D gene (6 bases). The CDR3 is 17 amino acids. The V gene's germline CDR1 is LGHNA and CDR2 YNFKEQ. Trimming shortened V by 0 bases and J by 5 bases, and 18 bases separated the two germline ends.

Of note for this clone: This specimen includes other DNA sequences encoding the same CDR3. The chain combines TRBV3-1 (or the pseudogene TRBV3-2) with TRBJ2-3; 9 bases line up with TRBD2. The germline gives CDR1 LGHDT, CDR2 YNNKEL (reference sequence). CDR3 length: 14 residues. V lost 4 bases to trimming and J lost 4 bases; unmatched junction nucleotides: 3. CDR3: CASSPSGAADTQYF. DNA of the CDR3: TGTGCCAGCAGCCCTAGCGGGGCGGCAGATACGCAGTATTTT.

The chain carries TRBV7-6 and TRBJ2-1; either TRBD1 or TRBD2 may fit D (6 bases each). The ends were cut back, 0 bases at V and 7 bases at J, with 7 bases in the middle. This CDR3 region has 13 residues. Germline CDR1 SGHVS, CDR2 FNYEAQ. CDR3 protein: CASSLAGGNEQFF. The CDR3 region has the DNA TGTGCCAGCAGCTTAGCAGGGGGGAATGAGCAGTTCTTC.

The rearrangement uses TRBV28 and TRBJ1-5, with unresolved D. The V and J ends lost 1 base and 9 bases respectively, with 19 bases between them. In germline, CDR1 is MDHEN, CDR2 SYDVKM. The CDR3 consists of 16 residues. The CDR3 nucleotides are TGTGCCAGCAGTTTATCCCCGGACCCTACTTCGGGGCCCCAGCATTTT. Residues: CASSLSPDPTSGPQHF.

V and J are TRBV28 and TRBJ2-3; no definite D call. Per germline, CDR1 MDHEN and CDR2 SYDVKM. The CDR3 sequence is 14 residues long. The ends were cut back, 5 bases at V and 2 bases at J, with 11 bases in the middle. The CDR3 spells CASSADQTTDTQYF. The CDR3 DNA follows: TGTGCCAGCAGTGCGGACCAAACCACAGATACGCAGTATTTT.

The chain couples TRBV18 to TRBJ1-2, with D maybe TRBD1 (5 bases). CDR3 length equals 14 residues. Germline loops: CDR1 KGHSH, CDR2 LQKENI. Trimming removed 3 bases from V and 2 bases from J, with 10 bases in between. The DNA for the CDR3 is TGTGCCAGCTCACCGAGGGGCGACAACTATGGCTACACCTTC. Translated, it gives CASSPRGDNYGYTF.

This chain joins TRBV24-1 and TRBJ2-3; TRBD2 aligns across 8 bases. Looked up from germline, CDR1 is KGHDR and CDR2 is SFDVKD. The CDR3 length is 15 residues. Unmatched junction bases numbered 6, after V lost 6 bases and J lost 2 bases. CDR3 amino acids: CATSFQRGPTDTQYF. The DNA for the CDR3 is TGTGCCACCAGTTTCCAGCGGGGGCCCACAGATACGCAGTATTTT.

The CDR3 DNA reads as TGTGCCTGGACCCCGGCGGGTAACTATGGCTACACCTTC. Amino acid sequence: CAWTPAGNYGYTF. The chain has TRBV30 and TRBJ1-2; D is unresolved. Germline assignment: CDR1 GTSNPN and CDR2 SVGIG (reference sequence). V was shortened by 4 bases and J by 1 base, with 10 bases between the two germline ends. CDR3 size: 13 residues. Complete variable domain (other parts from reference TRBV30 and TRBJ1-2): SQTIHQWPATLVQPVGSPLSLECTVEGTSNPNLYWYRQAAGRGLQLLFYSVGIGQISSEVPQNLSASRPQDRQFILSSKKLLLSDSGFYLCAWTPAGNYGYTFGSGTRLTVV.

The rearrangement uses TRBV5-1 and TRBJ2-7, with D perhaps assigned TRBD1 or TRBD2 (6 bases each). Germline lookup yields CDR1 SGHRS and CDR2 YFSETQ. V shed 2 bases and J shed 5 bases, with 8 bases lying between them. CDR3 length equals 12 residues. For the CDR3, the DNA is TGCGCCAGCAGCTTAAGGGGGGACGAGCAGTACTTC. Translated, it gives CASSLRGDEQYF. The full variable domain, rest sourced from reference TRBV5-1 and TRBJ2-7, is KAGVTQTPRYLIKTRGQQVTLSCSPISGHRSVSWYQQTPGQGLQFLFEYFSETQRNKGNFPGRFSGRQFSNSRSEMNVSTLELGDSALYLCASSLRGDEQYFGPGTRLTVT.

In DNA form, the CDR3 reads TGTGCCAGCAGCCAAGATATGGGCGGGGGGCCCTACAATGAGCAGTTCTTC. This encodes CASSQDMGGGPYNEQFF. This chain uses TRBV3-1 (or the pseudogene TRBV3-2) with TRBJ2-1; 8 bases are a match to TRBD2. The V gene's germline CDR1 is LGHDT and CDR2 YNNKEL (reference sequence). V lost 0 bases, J lost 2 bases, and 6 bases stayed unmatched. The CDR3 has 17 residues.

The chain is built from TRBV6-5 and TRBJ2-1; 9 bases line up with TRBD2. V shed 7 bases, J shed 0 bases, and the junction held 4 bases outside the gene matches. This CDR3 comprises 15 residues. CDR1 and CDR2 (germline): MNHEY, SVGAGI. CDR3 residues: CASILAGNSYNEQFF. DNA of the CDR3: TGTGCCAGCATCCTAGCGGGGAACTCCTACAATGAGCAGTTCTTC.

Concerning this clone itself: This CDR3 is also generated by other DNA sequences in the sample. The rearrangement uses TRBV28 and TRBJ1-2; no clear D gene. The CDR3 is 11 residues long. Germline V CDR1 and CDR2: MDHEN, SYDVKM. The germline V and J ends were trimmed by 1 base and 7 bases, with 4 bases remaining between them. CDR3 DNA sequence: TGTGCCAGCAGTTTATCCGGTGGCTACACCTTC. This codes for CASSLSGGYTF.

This clone was seen only a few times. The rearrangement links TRBV7-9 to TRBJ1-2; D is possibly TRBD1 (5 bases). The CDR3 consists of 12 residues. Germline V lookup: CDR1 SEHNR, CDR2 FQNEAQ (reference sequence). Trimming removed 4 bases at V and 9 bases at J, with 12 bases between. This CDR3 is CASSYQGSRYTF. The DNA for the CDR3 is TGTGCCAGCAGCTACCAGGGTTCGCGCTACACCTTC.